What follows are 27 T cell receptor beta chains derived from one specimen sequenced in a study of blood T cells in healthy people across ages. Using a J-beta primer mix together with a sample-barcoded 5' primer, a second PCR was run for 7 to 11 cycles. TCRdb ran MiXCR on the 5' RACE reads and lists one entry per CDR3 protein. This table holds some 1 million distinct CDR3 sequences, under 55% found once. Sequencing was carried out using blood. All receptors come from a woman in her sixties or seventies in good health.

V gene TRBV6-5 combines with J gene TRBJ2-7; perhaps TRBD1 as D (5 bases). The ends were cut back, 2 bases at V and 6 bases at J, with 5 bases in the middle. The germline CDR1 and CDR2 sequences are MNHEY and SVGAGI. CDR3 length: 11 amino acids. The chain's CDR3 is CASSYQGEQYF. In DNA, the CDR3 is TGTGCCAGCAGTTACCAGGGCGAGCAGTACTTC.

This clonotype was recorded a few times. The CDR3 DNA reads as TGTGCCAGCAGTGAGGGCGGTCTAGACACCTACGAGCAGTACTTC. Translation: CASSEGGLDTYEQYF. This chain joins TRBV2 and TRBJ2-7, with no clear D. V was cut by 3 bases and J by 2 bases, with 14 bases left in between. Germline CDR1 is SNHLY and CDR2 is FYNNEI. CDR3 length: 15 amino acids.

The rearrangement uses TRBV20-1 and TRBJ2-7; D tentatively fits TRBD1 or TRBD2 (5 bases each). The CDR3 is 17 amino acids. V was cut by 3 bases and J by 2 bases, with 23 bases left in between. Germline CDR1 and CDR2: DFQATT and SNEGSKA (reference sequence). The CDR3 spells CSARGLAGAPNPYEQYF. In nucleotides, the CDR3 is TGCAGTGCTAGGGGCCTTGCCGGGGCCCCCAACCCCTACGAGCAGTACTTC.

This chain joins TRBV7-8 and TRBJ2-5; D ambiguous. Germline V gives CDR1 SGHVS, CDR2 FQNEAQ. This CDR3 spans 14 amino acids. Trimming took 5 bases from V and 2 from J, leaving 12 bases between them. Here the CDR3 reads CASSPTLGQETQYF. CDR3 nucleotides: TGTGCCAGCAGCCCGACCCTGGGACAAGAGACCCAGTACTTC. Together with reference TRBV7-8 and TRBJ2-5, the CDR3 gives the full variable domain: GAGVSQSPRYKVAKRGQDVALRCDPISGHVSLFWYQQALGQGPEFLTYFQNEAQLDKSGLPSDRFFAERPEGSVSTLKIQRTQQEDSAVYLCASSPTLGQETQYFGPGTRLLVL.

This clonotype was detected only a few times. This rearrangement joins TRBV9 to TRBJ2-3; D is possibly TRBD1 (5 bases). This CDR3 region has 14 residues. V was shortened by 6 bases and J by 2 bases, with 13 bases between the two germline ends. Germline CDR1 and CDR2: SGDLS and YYNGEE. The CDR3 reads CASNPAGSTDTQYF. The CDR3 region has the DNA TGTGCCAGCAATCCGGCAGGGTCCACAGATACGCAGTATTTT.

This clonotype was counted between two and nine times. The chain couples TRBV7-2 to TRBJ2-1, with TRBD2 identical over 8 bases. The junction had 4 bases not matched to a gene; V was cut back by 0 bases and J by 6 bases. The CDR3 runs to 15 residues. Germline CDR1 reads SGHTA; CDR2 reads FQGNSA. The CDR3 region has the DNA TGTGCCAGCAGCTTAGCCGGGGGGGACTTCAATGAGCAGTTCTTC. This encodes CASSLAGGDFNEQFF. The full variable domain, in which reference TRBV7-2 and TRBJ2-1 provide the parts outside the CDR3, is GAGVSQSPSNKVTEKGKDVELRCDPISGHTALYWYRQSLGQGLEFLIYFQGNSAPDKSGLPSDRFSAERTGGSVSTLTIQRTQQEDSAVYLCASSLAGGDFNEQFFGPGTRLTVL.

The chain recombines TRBV20-1 with TRBJ1-4, with D possibly TRBD1 on 6 matching bases. With 7 bases removed from V and 7 bases from J, the gap between germline ends came to 13 bases. The germline V gene has CDR1 DFQATT and CDR2 SNEGSKA (reference sequence). The CDR3 has 12 residues. CDR3 amino acids: CSVYPGAEKLFF. CDR3 in DNA: TGCAGTGTTTATCCAGGGGCTGAAAAACTGTTTTTT.

V is TRBV5-6 and J is TRBJ1-4; 7 nucleotides align to TRBD1. Germline V gives CDR1 SGHDT, CDR2 YYEEEE. The V segment lost 4 bases and the J segment 3 bases; nucleotides outside the gene matches: 6. The CDR3 covers 15 residues. CDR3 region: CASSIQGEANEKLFF. The CDR3 bases are TGTGCCAGCAGCATCCAGGGGGAAGCTAATGAAAAACTGTTTTTT. The whole variable domain, remainder taken from reference TRBV5-6 and TRBJ1-4, is DAGVTQSPTHLIKTRGQQVTLRCSPKSGHDTVSWYQQALGQGPQFIFQYYEEEERQRGNFPDRFSGHQFPNYSSELNVNALLLGDSALYLCASSIQGEANEKLFFGSGTQLSVL.

In this sample, this clonotype turned up a few times. V gene TRBV2 combines with J gene TRBJ1-1; D call uncertain. The CDR3 has 16 residues. Germline CDR1 SNHLY, CDR2 FYNNEI. Between the trimmed V and J ends, which lost 0 bases and 1 base, there was a span of 12 bases. The CDR3 loop reads CASSEARGRKNTEAFF. The CDR3 DNA reads TGTGCCAGCAGTGAAGCGCGCGGCAGAAAGAACACTGAAGCTTTCTTT. Drawing the rest from reference TRBV2 and TRBJ1-1, the complete variable domain is EPEVTQTPSHQVTQMGQEVILRCVPISNHLYFYWYRQILGQKVEFLVSFYNNEISEKSEIFDDQFSVERPDGSNFTLKIRSTKLEDSAMYFCASSEARGRKNTEAFFGQGTRLTVV.

J is TRBJ2-5 and V is TRBV10-2, with D perhaps TRBD1 (5 bases). The J call may not be correct, given that the DNA end is closer to TRBJ2-7. Germline V lookup: CDR1 WSHSY, CDR2 SAAADI. This CDR3 region has 13 residues. For the CDR3, the DNA is TGCGCCAGCAGGGGGCTGGGAAGCAACGAGCAGTACTTC. Its protein is CASRGLGSNEQYF.

This clonotype appeared many times. CDR3 sequence reads: CASSFGGLTYEQYF. CDR3 DNA sequence: TGTGCCAGCAGTTTCGGTGGCTTAACCTACGAGCAGTACTTC. The chain combines TRBV12-3 or TRBV12-4 with TRBJ2-7; D gene ambiguous. Trimming pared 3 bases from V and 2 bases from J, leaving 11 bases between. This CDR3 contains 14 residues.

The V gene is TRBV6-5, the J gene TRBJ2-1, with D unclear. The CDR3 totals 14 residues. Deletions cut 4 bases from V and 10 bases from J, with 17 bases between. Germline loops: CDR1 MNHEY, CDR2 SVGAGI. The CDR3 region is CASSSDPPSGEQFF. CDR3 DNA sequence: TGTGCCAGCAGTTCAGATCCTCCTTCTGGGGAGCAGTTCTTC.

V is TRBV5-5 and J is TRBJ2-7; possibly TRBD1 for D (6 bases). The germline V gene encodes CDR1 SGHKS and CDR2 YYEKEE (reference sequence). The CDR3 spans 15 residues. With 4 bases removed from V and 2 bases from J, the gap between germline ends came to 16 bases. This chain's CDR3 is CASSADSAHPYEQYF. For the CDR3, the DNA is TGTGCCAGCAGCGCGGACAGCGCTCACCCCTACGAGCAGTACTTC.

The rearrangement joins TRBV18 to TRBJ2-6, with unresolved D. Per the germline V gene, CDR1 is KGHSH and CDR2 is LQKENI. The CDR3 totals 15 residues. Trimming pared 3 bases from V and 2 bases from J, leaving 8 bases between. CDR3 protein: CASSPMKAGANVLTF. The CDR3 DNA follows: TGTGCCAGCTCACCCATGAAGGCTGGGGCCAACGTCCTGACTTTC.

The chain couples TRBV7-2 to TRBJ1-5, with D hard to call. CDR1 and CDR2 from the germline V gene are SGHTA and FQGNSA. This CDR3 is 12 amino acids long. The V end lost 2 bases, the J end lost 4 bases, and 3 bases lay between the germline ends. CDR3 loop: CASSLQNQPQHF. In DNA form, the CDR3 reads TGTGCCAGCAGCTTACAGAATCAGCCCCAGCATTTT.

This chain links TRBV5-5 with TRBJ2-7; 10 positions match TRBD1. The V gene end was trimmed by 4 bases and the J gene end by 2 bases; junction bases not matched to a gene: 9. The CDR3 spans 16 residues. Germline CDR1 is SGHKS and CDR2 is YYEKEE (reference sequence). The CDR3 is CASSPTGTGDTYEQYF. DNA of the CDR3: TGTGCCAGCAGCCCTACCGGGACAGGGGACACCTACGAGCAGTACTTC. The complete variable domain, with remaining parts taken from reference TRBV5-5 and TRBJ2-7, reads DAGVTQSPTHLIKTRGQQVTLRCSPISGHKSVSWYQQVLGQGPQFIFQYYEKEERGRGNFPDRFSARQFPNYSSELNVNALLLGDSALYLCASSPTGTGDTYEQYFGPGTRLTVT.

This clonotype has a handful of counts. This sequence joins TRBV7-9 and TRBJ2-1, with 12 bases fitting TRBD2. J was trimmed by 0 bases and V by 2 bases; bases with no gene match: 8. CDR1 and CDR2 from the germline V gene are SEHNR and FQNEAQ (reference sequence). The CDR3 contains 19 residues. The CDR3 bases are TGTGCCAGCAGCTTACGGACTAGCGGGGCATCTAGCTCCTACAATGAGCAGTTCTTC. Translating gives CASSLRTSGASSSYNEQFF.

The chain couples TRBV27 to TRBJ2-1, with D uncertain. The CDR3 spans 14 residues. V was cut by 1 base and J by 4 bases, with 8 bases left in between. Germline CDR1 and CDR2: MNHEY and SMNVEV (reference sequence). The CDR3 here is CASSLYNQYNEQFF. The DNA for the CDR3 is TGTGCCAGCAGTTTATATAACCAATACAATGAGCAGTTCTTC.

This clonotype was seen a handful of times. The chain couples TRBV29-1 to TRBJ1-1, with D perhaps TRBD1 (6 bases). The V gene lost 8 bases and the J gene lost 2 bases, with 18 bases spanning the gap. Germline loops: CDR1 SQVTM, CDR2 ANQGSEA. The CDR3 extends over 14 amino acids. CDR3 sequence: CSTARGGGNTEAFF. The CDR3 DNA reads TGCAGCACCGCCAGGGGAGGGGGTAACACTGAAGCTTTCTTT.

This clonotype was observed a handful of times. The V call is TRBV5-1, the J call TRBJ2-3; 8 bases line up with TRBD2. There are 16 residues in the CDR3. The V gene's germline CDR1 is SGHRS and CDR2 YFSETQ. With 1 base clipped from V and 3 bases from J, the junction kept 7 bases outside the gene matches. The CDR3 is CASSLFGRASTDTQYF. DNA of the CDR3: TGCGCCAGCAGCTTGTTCGGGAGGGCCTCAACAGATACGCAGTATTTT.

This rearrangement joins TRBV5-1 to TRBJ2-7, with 8 bases lining up with TRBD2. Trimming took 4 bases from V and 2 from J; bases not matched to a gene: 8. The CDR3 has 15 amino acids. The germline gives CDR1 SGHRS, CDR2 YFSETQ. CDR3 in amino acids: CASSPRSSGAYEQYF. The CDR3, as DNA: TGCGCCAGCAGCCCCCGGAGTAGCGGGGCCTACGAGCAGTACTTC.

This rearrangement joins TRBV2 to TRBJ1-1; D gene unclear. Germline lookup yields CDR1 SNHLY and CDR2 FYNNEI. Trimming took 6 bases from V and 4 from J, leaving 18 bases between them. CDR3 length: 15 amino acids. This CDR3 reads CASRGRTETGTEAFF. CDR3 coding DNA: TGTGCCAGCAGGGGTAGGACCGAAACGGGCACTGAAGCTTTCTTT.

This clonotype has a handful of counts. The chain carries TRBV6-2 or TRBV6-3 and TRBJ2-3; TRBD2 agrees at 15 bases. Trimming at V came to 6 bases and at J to 8 bases, leaving 9 bases not matched to a gene. In germline, CDR1 is MNHEY, CDR2 SVGEGT. The CDR3 totals 16 residues. The CDR3 reads CASSGLAGGFLGTQYF. In nucleotides, the CDR3 is TGTGCCAGCAGCGGACTAGCGGGAGGGTTCCTGGGTACGCAGTATTTT.

There are a few counts of this clonotype. The chain links TRBV29-1 to TRBJ2-1; 8 nucleotides match TRBD2. Trimming took 4 bases from V and 8 from J; bases not matched to a gene: 13. The CDR3 consists of 15 residues. CDR1 is SQVTM and CDR2 is ANQGSEA in the germline V gene. The CDR3 DNA is TGCAGCGTTGTGGGGGAGAGCGGGAGTCTGGATGAGCAGTTCTTC. Protein product: CSVVGESGSLDEQFF.

The chain couples TRBV6-5 to TRBJ1-1, with a possible D match to TRBD1 (5 bases). This CDR3 comprises 15 residues. Per germline, CDR1 MNHEY and CDR2 SVGAGI. The V end was cut by 2 bases, the J end by 3 bases, with 13 bases between. CDR3 DNA sequence: TGTGCCAGCAGTTACCTTACAGGTGTGGACACTGAAGCTTTCTTT. Translation: CASSYLTGVDTEAFF.

The rearrangement joins TRBV20-1 to TRBJ1-2; a weak D match, TRBD1 (6 bases). Trimming stripped 0 bases from V and 6 bases from J, with 14 bases between. Germline CDR1 and CDR2: DFQATT and SNEGSKA (reference sequence). There are 14 residues in the CDR3. The CDR3 DNA follows: TGCAGTGCTAGAGATTTAGACAGGAACCATGGCTACACCTTC. This sequence encodes CSARDLDRNHGYTF.

V is TRBV5-1 and J is TRBJ2-4; 9 nucleotides match TRBD2. This CDR3 spans 13 amino acids. Germline V gene lookup returns CDR1 SGHRS and CDR2 YFSETQ. Trimming cost V 4 bases and J 9 bases; bases outside gene matches: 5. DNA of the CDR3: TGCGCCAGCAGCCCCGGGACTAGCAGCATTCAGTACTTC. This encodes CASSPGTSSIQYF.